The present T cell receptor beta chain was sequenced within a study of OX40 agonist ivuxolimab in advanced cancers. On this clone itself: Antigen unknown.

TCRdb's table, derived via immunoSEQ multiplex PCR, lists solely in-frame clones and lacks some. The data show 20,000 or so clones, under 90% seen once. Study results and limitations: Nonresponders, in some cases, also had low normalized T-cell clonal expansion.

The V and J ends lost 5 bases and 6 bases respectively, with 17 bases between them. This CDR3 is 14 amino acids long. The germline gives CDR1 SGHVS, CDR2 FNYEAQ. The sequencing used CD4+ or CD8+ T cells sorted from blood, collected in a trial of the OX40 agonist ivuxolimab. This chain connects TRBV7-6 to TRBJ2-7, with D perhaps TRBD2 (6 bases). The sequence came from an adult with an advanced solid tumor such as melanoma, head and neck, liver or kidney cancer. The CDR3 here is CASSPPALAIEQYF. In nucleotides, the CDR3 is TGTGCCAGCAGCCCGCCGGCACTAGCTATCGAGCAGTACTTC.